The rows below give T cell receptor beta chains drawn from one sample of a study of response to subunit inactivated influenza vaccine. TCRdb recomputed calls from the RT-PCR reads with MiXCR, one row per CDR3 protein. The sample records hundreds of thousands of distinct CDR3 sequences, about 15% being singletons. Here the sequenced sample was PBMCs from blood, taken around two weeks before vaccination. The receptors stem from a man aged 45-60 years who received an inactivated influenza vaccine. CDR3s include the opening cysteine and the closing phenylalanine or tryptophan.

j_call: TRBJ1-5; v_call: TRBV10-2; cdr3_aa: CASSANGGNQPQHF
j_call: TRBJ2-6; v_call: TRBV13; cdr3_aa: CASRKAVPQAGANVLTF
j_call: TRBJ1-2; v_call: TRBV5-1; cdr3_aa: CASHRPGQNYGYTF
j_call: TRBJ1-2; v_call: TRBV7-9; cdr3_aa: CAILGSDGYTF
j_call: TRBJ2-3; v_call: TRBV15; cdr3_aa: CATGVAGPTDTQYF
j_call: TRBJ1-1; v_call: TRBV18; cdr3_aa: CASSPEMNTEAFF
j_call: TRBJ2-5; v_call: TRBV5-5; cdr3_aa: CASSTSGSAYQETQYF
j_call: TRBJ2-7; v_call: TRBV2; cdr3_aa: CASSLREIFYEQYF
j_call: TRBJ1-2; v_call: TRBV24-1; cdr3_aa: CATSDETTEFNYGYTF
j_call: TRBJ2-2; v_call: TRBV11-2; cdr3_aa: CASSSPARGPGELFF
j_call: TRBJ2-1; v_call: TRBV12-3/TRBV12-4; cdr3_aa: CASSFRDRAYNEQFF
j_call: TRBJ1-1; v_call: TRBV28; cdr3_aa: CASSLSLTGGTEAFF
j_call: TRBJ2-2; v_call: TRBV5-1; cdr3_aa: CASSSPKTGELFF
j_call: TRBJ2-7; v_call: TRBV11-2; cdr3_aa: CASSPTGIYEQYF
j_call: TRBJ1-1; v_call: TRBV5-1; cdr3_aa: CASSSGGGGNTEAFF
j_call: TRBJ2-7; v_call: TRBV6-1; cdr3_aa: CASSESGQGGSYEQYF
j_call: TRBJ2-3; v_call: TRBV10-3; cdr3_aa: CAISEQLAGGPDTQYF
j_call: TRBJ2-5; v_call: TRBV21-1; cdr3_aa: CASSAPGQGSQETQYF
j_call: TRBJ2-1; v_call: TRBV24-1; cdr3_aa: CATSDPKSSYNEQFF
j_call: TRBJ1-2; v_call: TRBV10-3; cdr3_aa: CAISAGAQHGYTF
j_call: TRBJ1-2; v_call: TRBV20-1; cdr3_aa: CSARETGTPSALDGYTF
j_call: TRBJ2-3; v_call: TRBV20-1; cdr3_aa: CSATGLAGVRDTQYF
j_call: TRBJ1-5; v_call: TRBV20-1; cdr3_aa: CSARGQGNQPQHF
j_call: TRBJ2-1; v_call: TRBV6-5; cdr3_aa: CASSYSSTSGVASYNEQFF
j_call: TRBJ1-2; v_call: TRBV10-3; cdr3_aa: CAISGTNSDYGYTF
j_call: TRBJ2-7; v_call: TRBV5-1; cdr3_aa: CASSWEGGTYEQYF
j_call: TRBJ2-5; v_call: TRBV11-2; cdr3_aa: CASSPGTGGRETQYF
j_call: TRBJ2-7; v_call: TRBV20-1; cdr3_aa: CSASTSGISLYEQYF
j_call: TRBJ2-6; v_call: TRBV7-2; cdr3_aa: CASSFWGSGANVLTF
j_call: TRBJ2-2; v_call: TRBV12-3/TRBV12-4; cdr3_aa: CASRDRANTGELFF
j_call: TRBJ2-3; v_call: TRBV5-1; cdr3_aa: CASKAGTRSTDTQYF
j_call: TRBJ2-7; v_call: TRBV4-2; cdr3_aa: CASSRPQAEAYEQYF
j_call: TRBJ1-1; v_call: TRBV10-3; cdr3_aa: CAISGTANTEAFF
j_call: TRBJ2-3; v_call: TRBV7-2; cdr3_aa: CASSLVLASGRDTQYF
j_call: TRBJ2-7; v_call: TRBV20-1; cdr3_aa: CSARDLRLSTYYEQYF
j_call: TRBJ2-7; v_call: TRBV28; cdr3_aa: CASRGGQGGEQYF